The source of this TCR beta chain is a study of cytomegalovirus exposure and HLA in healthy donors. Overall study results and limits: Clonal expansion, a later analysis showed, was greater in HLA-associated TCR beta chains than in equally common others.

Use of 60 Vbeta and 13 Jbeta primers characterized the PCR. Using immunoSEQ multiplex PCR, the repertoire was profiled, and TCRdb retains in-frame clones only, with some absent. Of about 76,000 clones in the sample, 79% were seen once. Note on this clone: Its specificity is unknown.

Trimming removed 7 bases from V and 6 bases from J; junction bases left unmatched: 9. The CDR3 totals 14 residues. CDR1 is ENHRY and CDR2 is SYGVKD in the germline V gene. The source material was PBMCs. This chain uses TRBV10-3 with TRBJ2-1; 7 bases are shared with TRBD1. The TCR sequence derives from a man aged 25 to 40 in good health and CMV-seronegative. For the CDR3, the DNA is TGTGCCATCACCCCCTACCGGGACAGCAATGAGCAGTTCTTC. Protein sequence: CAITPYRDSNEQFF.